The clone carrying this TCR beta chain was recorded a few times. Its specificity is not known. These data originate in a study of T-cell memory formation after mild COVID-19. Constant-segment primers were used for 5'RACE, and the resulting TCR alpha and TCR beta cDNA libraries carried sample barcodes and UMIs. TCRdb re-derived calls from the 5' RACE reads in MiXCR, one entry per CDR3 protein. The sample carries about 250,000 distinct CDR3 sequences, over 15% recorded once. Study findings and constraints: Later expanders leaned toward CD4+, whereas clones contracting from day 15 to 85 were balanced CD4/CD8.

CDR1 is LNHDA and CDR2 is SQIVND in the germline V gene (reference sequence). CDR3 size: 14 residues. The V gene end was trimmed by 9 bases and the J gene end by 7 bases; junction bases not matched to a gene: 7. This clonotype was obtained from a man between 18 and 35 years old who had mild COVID-19 (a few samples of this study predate the infection). Cell type and time point are not known. The sample taken for sequencing was PBMCs or a T cell subset sorted from them (not recorded which). The V and J genes are TRBV19 and TRBJ1-6; TRBD1 agrees at 9 bases. The DNA for the CDR3 is TGTGCCAGCCGGGGGGACAGGGCAAATTCACCCCTCCACTTT. This encodes CASRGDRANSPLHF. The whole variable domain, remainder taken from reference TRBV19 and TRBJ1-6, is DGGITQSPKYLFRKEGQNVTLSCEQNLNHDAMYWYRQDPGQGLRLIYYSQIVNDFQKGDIAEGYSVSREKKESFPLTVTSAQKNPTAFYLCASRGDRANSPLHFGNGTRLTVT.